The rows below give T cell receptor beta chains drawn from one sample of a study of regulatory T cells in long-lasting Graves disease. TCRdb re-analysed the multiplex PCR reads in MiXCR, keeping a single row per CDR3 protein. This table has approximately 440,000 distinct CDR3 sequences, roughly 15% appearing once. This sample was also put to use in a study of T cells in Graves' hyperthyroidism and ophthalmopathy.

The input for sequencing was peripheral blood mononuclear cells (PBMCs), taken at new diagnosis, from a patient treated with antithyroid drugs. The origin of the receptors is a man in his forties with Graves disease. CDR3s include the opening cysteine and the closing phenylalanine or tryptophan. A D gene is named only where the DNA matches it firmly. Not every row has a clone size; where given, it reads once, few, many or a size class.

v_gene,d_gene,abundance,j_gene,CDR3nt,CDR3aa
TRBV18,TRBD1,many,TRBJ2-1,TGTGCCAGCAGTCCACAGGGGAGCTCCTACAATGAGCAGTTCTTC,CASSPQGSSYNEQFF
TRBV20-1,TRBD1,many,TRBJ2-5,TGCAGTGCTAGGGCCCAGGGGGAGCGAGAGACCCAGTACTTC,CSARAQGERETQYF
TRBV7-9,-,few,TRBJ2-7,TGTGCCAGCAGCTCCCAGCGGAGAGACTACGAGCAGTACTTC,CASSSQRRDYEQYF
TRBV6-1,-,-,TRBJ1-1,TGTGCCAGCACACTGAACACTGACGCTTTCTTT,CASTLNTDAFF
TRBV19,TRBD1,-,TRBJ2-6,TGTGCCAGTAAGGGGCGGGGGACAGGGGCTCCCTCTGGGGCCAACGTCCTGACTTTC,CASKGRGTGAPSGANVLTF
TRBV6-2/TRBV6-3,TRBD2,many,TRBJ2-5,TGTGCCAGCGGGATAGGCGGGAGGAAGTCGGAGACCCAGTACTTC,CASGIGGRKSETQYF
TRBV4-1,TRBD1,-,TRBJ2-1,TGCGCCAGCAGCCAACCGGGACAGGGGCGTCTAGTGGGCCGGGCGGATCACTACGAGCAGTTCTTC,CASSQPGQGRLVGRADHYEQFF
TRBV11-1,-,few,TRBJ2-5,TGTGCCAGCAGCTTGGAGGCAGGGTATGGGACCCAGTACTTC,CASSLEAGYGTQYF
TRBV5-1,TRBD2,few,TRBJ2-7,TGCGCCAGCAAGCGGTATAGCGGGAGTGGCGAGCAGTACTTC,CASKRYSGSGEQYF
TRBV29-1,-,-,TRBJ2-7,TGCAGCGTTGAAGTTATAACCAATTCCTACGAGCAGTACTTC,CSVEVITNSYEQYF
TRBV10-3,-,many,TRBJ1-1,TGTGCCATCAGTGAGTTGGGTGGAAACACTGAAGCTTTCTTT,CAISELGGNTEAFF
TRBV7-3,-,many,TRBJ2-2,TGTGCCAGCAGCTTAACAAGTTCCACCGGGGAGCTGTTTTTT,CASSLTSSTGELFF
TRBV19,-,few,TRBJ2-1,TGTGCCAGTAGCGCAGTTGTAGGTAGCTCCTACAATGAGCAGTTCTTC,CASSAVVGSSYNEQFF
TRBV5-1,TRBD1,many,TRBJ2-7,TGCGCCAGCAGCTTGACGACAGGGGGTTTCTACGAGCAGTACTTC,CASSLTTGGFYEQYF
TRBV5-4,-,few,TRBJ2-2,TGTGCCAGCAGCACCGGACAGAACGCCAACACCGGGGAGCTGTTTTTT,CASSTGQNANTGELFF
TRBV10-2,-,-,TRBJ2-3,TGCGCCAGCAGGGACCGGATGAAAAAAAGCACAGATACGCAGTATTTT,CASRDRMKKSTDTQYF
TRBV20-1,TRBD2,few,TRBJ2-1,TGCAGTGCTAGAGAGTTTAGCGGGAGGATCAATGAGCAGTTCTTC,CSAREFSGRINEQFF
TRBV7-2,TRBD2,many,TRBJ2-3,TGTGCCAGCAGCAACGGGGGGGGACTCACGCAGTATTTT,CASSNGGGLTQYF
TRBV6-5,TRBD1,many,TRBJ2-3,TGTGCCAGCAGTTACCGGGACAGGGACACAGATACGCAGTATTTT,CASSYRDRDTDTQYF
TRBV24-1,-,many,TRBJ2-7,TGTGCCACCAGTGATGACTCCTACGAGCAGTACTTC,CATSDDSYEQYF
TRBV28,-,many,TRBJ1-1,TGTGCCAGCAGTTTACACACCGGCAGGAGTACAAGTGAAGCTTTCTTT,CASSLHTGRSTSEAFF
TRBV19,TRBD1,few,TRBJ2-3,TGTGCCGTTCGACAGGGAACTAGCACAGATACGCAGTATTTT,CAVRQGTSTDTQYF
TRBV10-3,TRBD1,-,TRBJ1-5,TGTGCCATCAGTGAGCCGGAACAGGGGAATCAGCCCCAGCATTTT,CAISEPEQGNQPQHF
TRBV20-1,TRBD1,many,TRBJ1-1,TGCAGTGCTTCCGGGACAGGGGGTCGGTCTGAAGCTTTCTTT,CSASGTGGRSEAFF